This TCR beta chain was recorded in a study of control samples from healthy donors and cancer patients. Here immunoSEQ multiplex PCR was the method, and the copy in TCRdb shows in-frame clones only, minus some. The sample contains 150,000 to 200,000 clones, approximately 90% of which appear only once. V dropped 6 bases and J dropped 3 bases, with 11 bases sitting between them. There are 14 residues in the CDR3. CDR1 SEHNR and CDR2 FQNEAQ come from the germline V gene (reference sequence). The clonotype comes from a man aged 30 to 39 in good health. V is TRBV7-9 and J is TRBJ1-4, with D possibly TRBD1 on 5 matching bases. Sequenced input: blood. The CDR3 bases are TGTGCCAGCAGTCCAGGGAGGTCTAATGAAAAACTGTTTTTT. Its translation is CASSPGRSNEKLFF. The full variable domain, completed using reference TRBV7-9 and TRBJ1-4, is DTGVSQNPRHKITKRGQNVTFRCDPISEHNRLYWYRQTLGQGPEFLTYFQNEAQLEKSRLLSDRFSAERPKGSFSTLEIQRTEQGDSAMYLCASSPGRSNEKLFFGSGTQLSVL.